Included here is one T cell receptor (beta chain) sequence, with context. In assigning cohorts, the study relied on participant-reported clinical history. Cohort 3 donors counted as recovered after two negative PCRs, clearance, or resolved symptoms. In the study's own analysis: Amplification with reference gene primers provided the estimates of nucleated cell counts. The assay was immunoSEQ multiplex PCR, and TCRdb's table has in-frame clones only and misses some. V, J and clone size are those of that table, while D and trimming were read from the DNA. The sample lists roughly 200,000 clones; roughly 90% were seen once. Trimming shortened V by 6 bases and J by 8 bases, and 13 bases separated the two germline ends. CDR3 length: 12 amino acids. Per the germline V gene, CDR1 is SQVTM and CDR2 is ANQGSEA. These data belong to a study of blood T cell repertoires in COVID-19.

This TCR was recovered from a woman in her twenties or thirties who had recovered from COVID-19. The chain combines TRBV29-1 with TRBJ1-4; tentative D call: TRBD1 (5 bases). Sequences were obtained from PBMCs or T cells enriched from blood (not recorded which). For the CDR3, the DNA is TGCAGCGTCCGCGTAGGGGAAGAAAAACTGTTTTTT. Protein product: CSVRVGEEKLFF.